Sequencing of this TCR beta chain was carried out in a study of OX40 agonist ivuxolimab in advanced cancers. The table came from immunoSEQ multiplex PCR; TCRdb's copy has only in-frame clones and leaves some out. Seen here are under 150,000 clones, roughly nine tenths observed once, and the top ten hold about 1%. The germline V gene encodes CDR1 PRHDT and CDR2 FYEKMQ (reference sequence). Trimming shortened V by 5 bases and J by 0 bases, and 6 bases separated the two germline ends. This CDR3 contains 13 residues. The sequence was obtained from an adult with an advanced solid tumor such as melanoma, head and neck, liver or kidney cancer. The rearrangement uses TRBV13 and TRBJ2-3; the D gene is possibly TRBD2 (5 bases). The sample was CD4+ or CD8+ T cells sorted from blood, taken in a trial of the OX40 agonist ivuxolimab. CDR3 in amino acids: CASSGGSTDTQYF. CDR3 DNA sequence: TGTGCCAGCAGCGGCGGGAGCACAGATACGCAGTATTTT.